This passage covers 3 T cell receptor beta chains from one sample sequenced in a study of T cell repertoires in cytomegalovirus infection. TCRdb used MiXCR to reprocess the reads, holding one entry per CDR3 protein. The repertoire has just under 550,000 distinct CDR3 sequences, roughly 29% of them found once; the top ten carry about 13%. Sequenced: PBMCs. The receptors shown here come from a human donor in good health (CMV status not recorded). Some clones in this sample may be carry-over from other donors' samples.

For the CDR3, the DNA is TGTGCCAGCAGCTTAGAGGAAGGGAGAGAGACCCAGTACTTC. It specifies CASSLEEGRETQYF. This rearrangement joins TRBV7-9 to TRBJ2-5; maybe TRBD2 (5 bases). This CDR3 comprises 14 residues. Germline-derived CDR1 and CDR2 are SEHNR and FQNEAQ (reference sequence). Trimming left V 1 base short and J 4 bases short, with 10 bases between.

This clonotype was recorded many times. The genes are TRBV7-6 and TRBJ2-1; possibly TRBD2 for D (6 bases). This CDR3 contains 12 residues. Trimming removed 5 bases from V and 7 bases from J, with 9 bases in between. Germline V gives CDR1 SGHVS, CDR2 FNYEAQ. DNA for the CDR3: TGTGCCAGCAGCGGCCTAGCGAATGAGCAGTTCTTC. The encoded protein is CASSGLANEQFF.

This clonotype was observed a handful of times. The rearrangement uses TRBV6-6 and TRBJ2-7; 7 bases are a match to TRBD2. The CDR3 loop spans 15 amino acids. Per the germline V gene, CDR1 is MNHNY and CDR2 is SVGAGI (reference sequence). The junction had 10 bases not matched to a gene; V was cut back by 4 bases and J by 4 bases. CDR3 sequence reads: CASSSPTTSRYEQYV. The CDR3 DNA reads TGTGCCAGCAGTTCCCCAACGACTAGCCGGTACGAGCAGTACGTC.